This T cell receptor beta chain was sequenced in a study of blood T cell repertoires in COVID-19. Trimming took off 4 bases at V and 0 bases at J, with 10 bases between the two ends. The CDR3 covers 14 residues. Germline CDR1 is SGHRS and CDR2 is YFSETQ. Sequenced by immunoSEQ multiplex PCR; TCRdb stores in-frame clones only, minus some. This table has hundreds of thousands of clones, 70% to 90% appearing once. The receptor was derived from a man younger than 35 with active or convalescent COVID-19. Sequenced input: peripheral blood. V is TRBV5-1 and J is TRBJ1-2, with no clear D. CDR3: CASSPTGTNYGYTF. The CDR3 DNA reads TGCGCCAGCAGCCCTACGGGGACTAACTATGGCTACACCTTC.